Included here is one T cell receptor (beta chain) sequence, with context. This entry belongs to a study of blood T cell repertoires in COVID-19. Methods used by the authors: Reference gene primer amplification yielded estimated nucleated cell counts. Data came from immunoSEQ multiplex PCR; TCRdb stores just in-frame clones and leaves some out. The V and J calls and the clone size are those of that table, but D and trimming were determined from the DNA. This sample has 200,000 to 300,000 clones, with approximately 86% found just once. The CDR3 spans 14 residues. The germline V gene encodes CDR1 SEHNR and CDR2 FQNEAQ (reference sequence). Trimming cost V 5 bases and J 5 bases, with 13 bases left between them.

This chain links TRBV7-9 with TRBJ2-4; D is perhaps TRBD2 (5 bases). This receptor was identified in an older woman with active or convalescent COVID-19. Material for sequencing was peripheral blood. The CDR3, as DNA: TGTGCCAGCAGCCCACCCCCGGAGGAAAACATTCAGTACTTC. Encoded protein: CASSPPPEENIQYF.